This T cell receptor beta chain was captured by sequencing in a study of blood T cell repertoires in COVID-19 (dated by TCRdb to 2020 to 2021). With respect to the entire study: Samples from collaborators originated in the United States, Italy and Spain and spanned both the acute and convalescent phases of COVID-19. Nearly every sample came with metadata listing a de-identified subject ID, COVID-19 status, age in years and sex. The prospective study material was composed of cDNA or gDNA derived from T cells, B-cell-depleted T cells, or PBMCs. Where available, HLA class I and class II types were taken from metadata supplied by the sample provider and were not determined by assay-based typing. Subjects who had been exposed to COVID-19, were actively infected with it, or had recovered from it provided the deeply sampled blood TCRbeta repertoires that made up the dataset. The samples were drawn from two sources: the first 160 participants of the ongoing ImmuneRACE study, and about 1,300 subjects contributed by 6 global collaborators. The repertoires were made available in a free public database intended to serve as a resource for research on the immune response to SARS-CoV-2. Study-level results and caveats: Clinical and demographic metadata were provided uncurated, with the amount varying by source and participant.

The V end loses 1 base and the J end loses 4 bases, and a stretch of 9 bases separates them. From the cysteine up to the phenylalanine, the CDR3 has a length of 14 residues. Kept here is only the CDR3 DNA, which spans 42 bases and is read in frame from base 1. From a lookup of the germline V gene, CDR1 and CDR2 are MNHNS and SASEGT. Worth noting for this clone: No antigen is known for it. Base-call qualities are not available, and no considerably larger clone is one nucleotide away.

TCRbeta CDR3 regions were amplified from genomic DNA using the immunoSEQ Assay, a bias-controlled multiplex PCR. The study's processing was this. Within the assay, amplification of reference gene primers was used to estimate how many nucleated cells each sample contained. To quantify the absolute abundance of each unique TCRbeta CDR3 rearrangement, sequence reads were collapsed and filtered. For each sample, productive Simpson clonality was calculated by taking the square root of Simpson's diversity index across productive rearrangements. In TCRdb, the immuneACCESS table is reduced to in-frame sequences with V and J assigned. These tables do not hold every clone; where another copy was compared, an unresolved V gene accounts for under half, and the others remain unexplained. V and J calls and clone size are given by that table; D and trimming were obtained from the DNA. This sample is represented by about 220,000 clones; roughly 80% of them were singletons. The ten largest account for 4.5% to 6% of the sample.

Samples from volunteer blood donors who had recovered from COVID-19 were contributed by a second Seattle source. The collaborating institutions used their own protocols to collect whole blood in K2EDTA tubes. Collaborator samples were shipped for TCRbeta analysis as frozen whole blood, isolated PBMCs, or DNA extracted from either sample type. Input material: peripheral blood. The V and J segments used are TRBV6-1 and TRBJ2-3; TRBD2 might be the D gene, on 5 matching bases. The receptor was isolated from a woman in her sixties who had recovered from COVID-19. The CDR3: CASSEGAVPDTQYF. The bases are TGTGCCAGCAGTGAAGGAGCGGTACCAGATACGCAGTATTTT.